The 16 T cell receptor beta chains below come from one sample, sequenced in a study of T cell responses to AZD1222 COVID-19 vaccine. Measured with immunoSEQ multiplex PCR; TCRdb has only the in-frame clones, and not every one. The sample records 90,000 to 140,000 clones, 89% being singletons. The sequences come from peripheral blood, collected 28 days after the second AZD1222 dose. These receptor sequences come from an adult who received the AZD1222 COVID-19 vaccine.

The chain employs TRBV7-3 and TRBJ2-5; D is unresolved. CDR1 is SGHTA, CDR2 FQGTGA, per germline. This CDR3 comprises 15 residues. V lost 5 bases and J 1 base, leaving 14 bases between the germline ends. CDR3 in DNA: TGTGCCAGCAGCCAGGTCGACGGAATCCAAGAGACCCAGTACTTC. This sequence encodes CASSQVDGIQETQYF.

This sequence joins TRBV12-3 or TRBV12-4 and TRBJ1-4, with D possibly TRBD1 on 5 matching bases. V shed 6 bases and J shed 7 bases, with 9 bases lying between them. This CDR3 is built from 12 residues. CDR3 DNA sequence: TGTGCCAGCAGAAGGGGTGCTGAAAAACTGTTTTTT. Translating gives CASRRGAEKLFF.

V and J are TRBV10-3 and TRBJ1-1; D is uncertain. The V gene's germline CDR1 is ENHRY and CDR2 SYGVKD. Between the trimmed V and J ends, which lost 6 bases and 1 base, there was a span of 9 bases. This CDR3 region has 13 residues. CDR3 protein: CAISLSKNTEAFF. CDR3 coding DNA: TGTGCCATCAGCCTCTCCAAGAACACTGAAGCTTTCTTT.

This chain uses TRBV27 with TRBJ2-7; 14 nucleotides align to TRBD2. This CDR3 is 14 amino acids long. The V gene's germline CDR1 is MNHEY and CDR2 SMNVEV (reference sequence). The ends lost 6 bases at V and 10 bases at J; junction bases unmatched: 8. The CDR3 spells CASRSGGTSGSQYF. As DNA, the CDR3 is TGTGCCAGCAGGAGCGGAGGGACTAGCGGGAGTCAGTACTTC.

V is TRBV6-2 or TRBV6-3 and J is TRBJ2-7, with a weak D call TRBD1 (5 bases). CDR1 is MNHEY and CDR2 is SVGEGT in the germline V gene. Deletions cut 0 bases from V and 5 bases from J, with 8 bases between. The CDR3 runs 13 residues. CDR3 sequence reads: CASSYSSRDEQYF. Here the CDR3 DNA reads TGTGCCAGCAGTTACTCGAGCAGGGACGAGCAGTACTTC.

The chain couples TRBV23-1 to TRBJ2-3; D unresolved. TRBV23-1 counts as an open reading frame of uncertain function. This CDR3 is 14 amino acids long. The V end was cut by 8 bases, the J end by 1 base, with 13 bases between. CDR3 protein: CASSNPGGTDTQYF. The CDR3, as DNA: TGCGCCAGCTCAAATCCCGGAGGCACAGATACGCAGTATTTT.

The CDR3 nucleotides read TGTGCCAGCAGCCGGGTTGGATCTGGCAATCAGCCCCAGCATTTT. Encoded protein: CASSRVGSGNQPQHF. The chain carries TRBV6-5 and TRBJ1-5; D gene ambiguous. CDR3 length: 15 amino acids. Trimming cost V 6 bases and J 2 bases, with 14 bases left between them. Germline CDR1 and CDR2: MNHEY and SVGAGI.

Here the CDR3 reads CASSLRRGLTNTGELFF. For the CDR3, the DNA is TGTGCCAGCAGCTTACGCAGGGGGCTAACAAACACCGGGGAGCTGTTTTTT. The chain uses TRBV7-2 and TRBJ2-2, with 8 positions matching TRBD1. This CDR3 has 17 residues. From germline, CDR1 is SGHTA and CDR2 FQGNSA. V lost 2 bases, J lost 2 bases, and 7 bases stayed unmatched.

The J gene is TRBJ1-5, the V gene TRBV21-1. TRBV21-1 represents a pseudogene. This CDR3 contains 17 residues. The CDR3 bases are TGTGCCAGCCCCGAAGCGAGGGGAGAAAGAAGCAATCAGCCCCAGCATTTT. Translated, it gives CASPEARGERSNQPQHF.

The chain combines TRBV4-3 with TRBJ1-3; D call uncertain. Trimming pared 0 bases from V and 1 base from J, leaving 13 bases between. The CDR3 is 17 amino acids. The germline V gene has CDR1 LGHNA and CDR2 YSLEER. CDR3 in DNA: TGCGCCAGCAGCCAAGACTTCAGAGCGGCGTCTGGAAACACCATATATTTT. Amino acid sequence: CASSQDFRAASGNTIYF.

This chain joins TRBV5-1 and TRBJ2-7, with 10 bases that match TRBD1. V lost 5 bases and J lost 5; bases outside the gene matches: 4. The germline CDR1 and CDR2 sequences are SGHRS and YFSETQ. The CDR3 spans 13 residues. The CDR3, as DNA: TGCGCCAGCAGATTCGGGACAGGGGACGAGCAGTACTTC. Translation gives CASRFGTGDEQYF.

The chain has TRBV18 and TRBJ2-1; possibly TRBD1 for D (5 bases). The CDR3 extends over 15 amino acids. Trimming left V 2 bases short and J 8 bases short, with 16 bases between. The V gene's germline CDR1 is KGHSH and CDR2 LQKENI. CDR3 loop: CASSPTTGMTDEQFF. Here the CDR3 DNA reads TGTGCCAGCTCACCAACAACAGGTATGACGGATGAGCAGTTCTTC.

This clone has just a few counts. V and J are TRBV10-3 and TRBJ2-1, with 11 nucleotides matching TRBD2. After removal of 5 bases from V and 9 bases from J, the junction contained 12 bases not matched to a gene. Germline V gene sequence: CDR1 ENHRY, CDR2 SYGVKD. There are 16 residues in the CDR3. For the CDR3, the DNA is TGTGCCATCAGTTTGCATAGCGGGAGGGCAGGTGGTGAGCAGTTCTTC. Encoded protein: CAISLHSGRAGGEQFF.

This chain links TRBV19 with TRBJ2-5; 11 bases are shared with TRBD2. V shed 5 bases and J 4 bases; nucleotides not matched to a gene: 3. From germline, CDR1 is LNHDA and CDR2 SQIVND (reference sequence). The CDR3 has 14 residues. CDR3 sequence reads: CASSQTSGVETQYF. CDR3 coding DNA: TGTGCCAGTAGTCAGACTAGCGGGGTAGAGACCCAGTACTTC.

CDR3 sequence reads: CASSQITNTEAFF. The DNA of the CDR3 is TGTGCCAGCAGCCAAATTACGAACACTGAAGCTTTCTTT. The chain uses TRBV28 and TRBJ1-1, with unresolved D. This CDR3 spans 13 amino acids. CDR1 is MDHEN and CDR2 is SYDVKM in the germline V gene. V was trimmed by 6 bases and J by 1 base, leaving 9 bases between them.

This chain uses TRBV18 with TRBJ2-7; D remains unclear. The V end was cut by 0 bases, the J end by 4 bases, with 7 bases between. Looked up from germline, CDR1 is KGHSH and CDR2 is LQKENI. The CDR3 totals 13 residues. CDR3 sequence (DNA): TGTGCCAGCTCACCACCGGGCAGATACGAGCAGTACTTC. As protein: CASSPPGRYEQYF.